This record looks at one T cell receptor (beta chain) sequence and its context. What it binds is not known. The CDR3 loop spans 13 amino acids. CDR1 is MNHEY and CDR2 is SVGEGT in the germline V gene. This specimen comes from a study of monozygotic twins with inflammatory bowel disease. Study-wide results and limits: Findings did not support one strong IBD-associated signal or clonotype. No difference was seen in repertoire similarity between concordant and discordant twins, possibly from limited power. IBD patients displayed reduced TCRbeta diversity (inverse Simpson) when set against healthy co-twins.

Unfractionated whole blood yielded total RNA, and T cells were not sorted. For each CDR3 protein, TCRdb gives one entry from its re-call of the 5' RACE reads, without DNA. Its table lists fewer than 350,000 distinct CDR3 sequences. The sample taken for sequencing was blood. V and J are TRBV6-2 or TRBV6-3 and TRBJ2-1. This TCR derives from a human donor with ulcerative colitis or Crohn's disease, or a healthy co-twin of an affected twin (not recorded which). The CDR3 protein is CASQTGYYNEQFF.